The 32 T cell receptor beta chains reported below all come from one sample, sequenced in a study of T-cell reconstitution after alpha-beta-depleted transplantation in children. This sample's TCRbeta library carried unique molecular identifier barcodes. TCRdb redid the calling of the PCR reads with MiXCR, one entry per CDR3 protein. The repertoire consists of 150,000 to 200,000 distinct CDR3 sequences, with roughly 6.8% occurring once and the leading ten covering about 2.9%. The material sequenced was PBMCs from the stem cell graft donor, taken from the stem cell graft. The receptors derive from a human donor who donated a stem cell graft to a child with Wiskott-Aldrich syndrome.

The gene calls are TRBV4-1 and TRBJ1-1; D may be TRBD1 (5 bases). This CDR3 comprises 17 residues. Trimming cost V 1 base and J 3 bases, with 18 bases left between them. Germline V lookup: CDR1 MGHRA, CDR2 YSYEKL. The CDR3 spells CASSQGLGQAYDTEAFF. The CDR3 coding sequence is TGCGCCAGCAGCCAAGGTTTGGGGCAGGCGTATGACACTGAAGCTTTCTTT.

This clonotype was seen at least ten times. This chain joins TRBV20-1 and TRBJ2-1, with D tentatively TRBD2 (7 bases). CDR3 length: 11 amino acids. V gave up 1 base and J gave up 12 bases, with 10 bases separating them. CDR1 and CDR2 from the germline V gene are DFQATT and SNEGSKA (reference sequence). CDR3 residues: CSARVGGAQFF. The CDR3 region has the DNA TGCAGTGCTAGAGTTGGGGGGGCGCAGTTCTTC.

This clonotype was observed at least ten times. The chain uses TRBV20-1 and TRBJ2-2, with 12 bases that match TRBD2. Germline CDR1 and CDR2: DFQATT and SNEGSKA (reference sequence). Losses at the gene ends were 5 bases for V and 4 bases for J; bases not matched to a gene: 2. The length of the CDR3 is 14 residues. CDR3 protein: CSASTSGGTGELFF. The CDR3 bases are TGCAGTGCTTCGACTAGCGGGGGCACCGGGGAGCTGTTTTTT.

This clonotype was observed at least ten times. The V call is TRBV6-5, the J call TRBJ2-3, with TRBD2 identical over 10 bases. The trim removed 0 bases at V and 1 base at J, leaving 10 bases unmatched. CDR3 length equals 19 residues. The V gene's germline CDR1 is MNHEY and CDR2 SVGAGI. The CDR3 spells CASSYSMPSGSSRTDTQYF. Written as DNA, the CDR3 is TGTGCCAGCAGTTACTCGATGCCTAGCGGGAGTTCTCGCACAGATACGCAGTATTTT.

V is TRBV5-1 and J is TRBJ1-1; TRBD1 matches at 10 bases. V dropped 0 bases and J dropped 4; count of bases not matched to a gene: 3. This CDR3 has 15 residues. From germline, CDR1 is SGHRS and CDR2 YFSETQ. The CDR3 nucleotides are TGCGCCAGCAGCTTGGGGACAGGGGGTGTCACTGAAGCTTTCTTT. This codes for CASSLGTGGVTEAFF.

J is TRBJ1-1 and V is TRBV7-2; 9 nucleotides line up with TRBD1. CDR3 length: 14 residues. Per the germline V gene, CDR1 is SGHTA and CDR2 is FQGNSA. V shed 5 bases and J 6 bases; nucleotides not matched to a gene: 7. This chain's CDR3 is CASSRGQGGAEAFF. The CDR3 coding sequence is TGTGCCAGCAGCCGGGGACAGGGCGGCGCTGAAGCTTTCTTT.

This clonotype was found many times. The chain combines TRBV11-2 with TRBJ2-3; 13 nucleotides line up with TRBD2. CDR3 length: 18 amino acids. V dropped 1 base and J dropped 6; count of bases not matched to a gene: 10. From germline, CDR1 is SGHAT and CDR2 FQNNGV. CDR3 in DNA: TGTGCCAGCAGCTTAGTTAAGACTAGCGGGGGGCCCTCGGATACGCAGTATTTT. Translated, it gives CASSLVKTSGGPSDTQYF.

Many counts were recorded for this clonotype. The chain joins TRBV18 to TRBJ2-7, with D maybe TRBD1 (6 bases). Germline V gene sequence: CDR1 KGHSH, CDR2 LQKENI. The CDR3 totals 18 residues. V dropped 3 bases and J dropped 0 bases, with 21 bases sitting between them. CDR3 region: CASSPLYDAGQSSYEQYF. DNA for the CDR3: TGTGCCAGCTCACCTCTTTATGACGCCGGACAGAGCTCCTACGAGCAGTACTTC. Full variable domain (outside the CDR3, taken from reference TRBV18 and TRBJ2-7): NAGVMQNPRHLVRRRGQEARLRCSPMKGHSHVYWYRQLPEEGLKFMVYLQKENIIDESGMPKERFSAEFPKEGPSILRIQQVVRGDSAAYFCASSPLYDAGQSSYEQYFGPGTRLTVT.

This clonotype was counted only a few times. The CDR3 nucleotides are TGTGCCTGGAGGGGGACAGTAAATGAAAAACTGTTTTTT. Its protein is CAWRGTVNEKLFF. The V gene is TRBV30, the J gene TRBJ1-4; TRBD1 matches 7 bases. This CDR3 has 13 residues. The germline V gene encodes CDR1 GTSNPN and CDR2 SVGIG (reference sequence). Germline trimming cut 3 bases from V and 5 bases from J; bases unmatched to any gene: 3.

The chain joins TRBV19 to TRBJ2-1, with D perhaps assigned TRBD1 or TRBD2 (5 bases each). This CDR3 has 17 amino acids. V was trimmed by 3 bases and J by 2 bases, leaving 17 bases between them. Germline V gene data show CDR1 as LNHDA and CDR2 as SQIVND (reference sequence). CDR3 residues: CASSIPAGTPTYNEQFF. The DNA for the CDR3 is TGTGCCAGTAGTATCCCTGCCGGGACCCCCACCTACAATGAGCAGTTCTTC.

This clonotype came up a few times. This chain connects TRBV5-1 to TRBJ1-1; TRBD1 is a possible D gene (5 bases). The CDR3 contains 16 residues. The V end was cut by 2 bases, the J end by 0 bases, with 14 bases between. Germline assignment: CDR1 SGHRS and CDR2 YFSETQ. This CDR3 reads CASSFGPGGVNTEAFF. The CDR3 DNA reads as TGCGCCAGCAGCTTCGGGCCCGGAGGGGTGAACACTGAAGCTTTCTTT.

This clonotype showed up many times. V and J are TRBV20-1 and TRBJ2-1; a possible D gene is TRBD2 (7 bases). The CDR3 runs 14 residues. V was shortened by 5 bases and J by 5 bases, with 16 bases between the two germline ends. Looked up from germline, CDR1 is DFQATT and CDR2 is SNEGSKA (reference sequence). The CDR3 bases are TGCAGTGCTCCAGGGGAGGGCCTTGACAATGAGCAGTTCTTC. It is translated as CSAPGEGLDNEQFF.

In its sample, this clonotype was seen a few times. The chain combines TRBV5-1 with TRBJ1-5; 10 bases are a match to TRBD1. This CDR3 is 18 amino acids long. J gave up 5 bases and V 4 bases, and 15 bases lay outside the gene matches. Germline CDR1 is SGHRS and CDR2 is YFSETQ. The CDR3 sequence is CASSPGTGDTWSDQPQHF. DNA of the CDR3: TGCGCCAGCAGCCCGGGGACAGGGGATACCTGGTCGGATCAGCCCCAGCATTTT.

This clonotype came up many times. V usage is TRBV20-1 and J usage is TRBJ2-1; 10 nucleotides agree with TRBD2. Germline V CDR1 and CDR2: DFQATT, SNEGSKA (reference sequence). This CDR3 has 14 residues. The ends lost 6 bases at V and 6 bases at J; junction bases unmatched: 8. In nucleotides, the CDR3 is TGCAGTGCCCTGAGGACTAGCGGACTCAATGAGCAGTTCTTC. This translates into CSALRTSGLNEQFF.

This clonotype was found many times. J is TRBJ2-3 and V is TRBV20-1; D remains unclear. Germline V gives CDR1 DFQATT, CDR2 SNEGSKA (reference sequence). The CDR3 spans 14 residues. The V and J ends lost 6 bases and 1 base respectively, with 14 bases between them. CDR3 amino acids: CSAPSTPGTDTQYF. The CDR3, as DNA: TGCAGTGCCCCCAGTACTCCTGGCACAGATACGCAGTATTTT.

This clonotype has a count of ten or more. This chain links TRBV24-1 with TRBJ2-7; D remains unclear. The germline gives CDR1 KGHDR, CDR2 SFDVKD. Deletions cut 3 bases from V and 5 bases from J, with 10 bases between. CDR3 length: 13 residues. The CDR3 DNA is TGTGCCACCAGTGATCATCGTCGGGACGAGCAGTACTTC. It codes for CATSDHRRDEQYF.

This clonotype was recorded at least ten times. This chain connects TRBV7-9 to TRBJ2-2; 13 nucleotides agree with TRBD2. The CDR3 spans 17 residues. V shed 4 bases and J 9 bases; nucleotides not matched to a gene: 11. Germline V CDR1 and CDR2: SEHNR, FQNEAQ (reference sequence). CDR3 coding DNA: TGTGCCAGCAGCTATCCGGGACTAGCGGGATCCCACCGGGAGCTGTTTTTT. Protein sequence: CASSYPGLAGSHRELFF. The variable domain in full, with the rest retrieved from reference TRBV7-9 and TRBJ2-2, is DTGVSQNPRHKITKRGQNVTFRCDPISEHNRLYWYRQTLGQGPEFLTYFQNEAQLEKSRLLSDRFSAERPKGSFSTLEIQRTEQGDSAMYLCASSYPGLAGSHRELFFGEGSRLTVL.

The chain has TRBV7-9 and TRBJ2-7, with D perhaps being TRBD1 or TRBD2 (5 bases each). In germline, CDR1 is SEHNR, CDR2 FQNEAQ (reference sequence). V lost 1 base and J 0 bases, leaving 16 bases between the germline ends. The CDR3 length is 17 residues. The CDR3 protein is CASSLEGRSHSSYEQYF. The DNA for the CDR3 is TGTGCCAGCAGCTTAGAGGGACGATCGCACAGCTCCTACGAGCAGTACTTC.

This clonotype was seen at least ten times. CDR3 amino acids: CASRTGGGSTEAFF. The DNA for the CDR3 is TGTGCCAGCAGAACAGGGGGCGGAAGCACTGAAGCTTTCTTT. The chain carries TRBV12-3 or TRBV12-4 and TRBJ1-1, with 9 bases identical to TRBD1. This CDR3 is 14 amino acids long. V shed 6 bases and J 4 bases; nucleotides not matched to a gene: 6.

This clonotype was seen ten or more times. V and J are TRBV20-1 and TRBJ2-3, with 10 bases lining up with TRBD1. Per the germline V gene, CDR1 is DFQATT and CDR2 is SNEGSKA (reference sequence). The CDR3 is 14 residues long. CDR3 sequence reads: CSGLTGGMSDTQYF. The CDR3 coding sequence is TGCAGCGGCTTGACAGGGGGCATGTCAGATACGCAGTATTTT.

Turning to this clonotype: Being one base from a much bigger clone, this may be a read error. This chain uses TRBV18 with TRBJ2-5, with D unresolved. The CDR3 sequence is 15 residues long. The germline V gene encodes CDR1 KGHSH and CDR2 LQKENI. CDR3 sequence reads: CASSYKTGVQEAQYF. The CDR3 DNA sequence: TGTGCCAGCTCCTATAAGACGGGCGTCCAAGAGGCCCAGTACTTC.

This clonotype was found a few times. The V call is TRBV7-6, the J call TRBJ2-7; 9 bases map to TRBD1. The trim removed 1 base at V and 3 bases at J, leaving 1 base unmatched. This CDR3 is built from 14 residues. CDR1 and CDR2 (germline): SGHVS, FNYEAQ. The CDR3 loop is CASSLGDRVYEQYF. The CDR3 region has the DNA TGTGCCAGCAGCTTAGGGGACAGGGTCTACGAGCAGTACTTC.

This clonotype was recorded at least ten times. The junction does not match germline at one end; this may be a read error. V is TRBV7-2 and J is TRBJ1-2, with D unclear. CDR1 is SGHTA and CDR2 is FQGNSA in the germline V gene. This CDR3 is built from 11 residues. The CDR3 nucleotides are TGTGCCAGCAGCACAAAGTCCACTTCGTTCTTC. Protein sequence: CASSTKSTSFF. The full variable domain, its missing parts supplied by reference TRBV7-2 and TRBJ1-2, is GAGVSQSPSNKVTEKGKDVELRCDPISGHTALYWYRQSLGQGLEFLIYFQGNSAPDKSGLPSDRFSAERTGGSVSTLTIQRTQQEDSAVYLCASSTKSTSFFGSGTRLTVV.

In this sample, this clonotype turned up many times. The chain combines TRBV6-1 with TRBJ2-1, with D possibly TRBD2 on 6 matching bases. Germline V lookup: CDR1 MNHNS, CDR2 SASEGT. The CDR3 is made up of 14 amino acids. V dropped 8 bases and J dropped 1 base, with 12 bases sitting between them. The CDR3: CASYGGLSYNEQFF. The CDR3 nucleotides are TGTGCCAGCTACGGGGGACTTTCCTACAATGAGCAGTTCTTC.

There are many counts of this clonotype. The CDR3, as DNA: TGTGCCTGGAGTACAGGGATGGACTATGGCTACACCTTC. Translation gives CAWSTGMDYGYTF. This chain joins TRBV30 and TRBJ1-2; maybe TRBD1 (6 bases). V lost 2 bases, J lost 3 bases, and 10 bases lay in between. Looked up from germline, CDR1 is GTSNPN and CDR2 is SVGIG (reference sequence). CDR3 size: 13 residues.

This clonotype was counted many times. This rearrangement joins TRBV12-3 or TRBV12-4 to TRBJ2-1; D remains ambiguous. V gave up 3 bases and J gave up 2 bases, with 11 bases separating them. CDR3 length equals 15 residues. CDR3 in DNA: TGTGCCAGCAGTTTTCCCGGTTCCCCCTACAATGAGCAGTTCTTC. Translating gives CASSFPGSPYNEQFF.

A word on this clonotype: One end of the junction is discordant with germline, which a read error may explain. The gene calls are TRBV20-1 and TRBJ2-1; 7 nucleotides agree with TRBD1. The germline V gene encodes CDR1 DFQATT and CDR2 SNEGSKA (reference sequence). The CDR3 length is 15 residues. CDR3 nucleotides: TGCTGTGCCGCACCCCAGGGGGTCCCCTACAATGAGCAGTTCTTC. Its protein is CCAAPQGVPYNEQFF.

This clonotype was counted a few times. The chain combines TRBV9 with TRBJ2-1, with D possibly TRBD2 on 5 matching bases. This CDR3 has 16 amino acids. Germline CDR1 reads SGDLS; CDR2 reads YYNGEE. Trimming removed 2 bases at V and 0 bases at J, with 12 bases between. CDR3: CASSVRSGSSYNEQFF. The CDR3 DNA reads TGTGCCAGCAGCGTGAGGTCGGGGAGCTCCTACAATGAGCAGTTCTTC.

At least ten counts were recorded for this clonotype. This rearrangement joins TRBV27 to TRBJ1-6; D is possibly TRBD1 (5 bases). The CDR3 contains 13 residues. Trimming left V 2 bases short and J 10 bases short, with 9 bases between. Germline CDR1 MNHEY, CDR2 SMNVEV (reference sequence). The DNA of the CDR3 is TGTGCCAGCAGTTTAAACGGGGACTCACCCCTCCACTTT. Protein sequence: CASSLNGDSPLHF.

This clonotype was seen many times. This chain connects TRBV3-1 to TRBJ1-5; no reliable D call. The germline gives CDR1 LGHDT, CDR2 YNNKEL (reference sequence). V was trimmed by 0 bases and J by 7 bases, leaving 7 bases between them. CDR3 length equals 13 residues. The CDR3 region is CASSQDNRQPQHF. CDR3 nucleotides: TGTGCCAGCAGCCAAGATAACAGACAGCCCCAGCATTTT. The variable domain in full, with the rest retrieved from reference TRBV3-1 and TRBJ1-5, is DTAVSQTPKYLVTQMGNDKSIKCEQNLGHDTMYWYKQDSKKFLKIMFSYNNKELIINETVPNRFSPKSPDKAHLNLHINSLELGDSAVYFCASSQDNRQPQHFGDGTRLSIL.

In this sample, this clonotype turned up many times. The gene calls are TRBV5-1 and TRBJ2-3; the D is unclear. CDR3 length: 14 amino acids. The ends were cut back, 2 bases at V and 2 bases at J, with 9 bases in the middle. Germline V gene sequence: CDR1 SGHRS, CDR2 YFSETQ. The CDR3 loop reads CASSFAELTDTQYF. DNA for the CDR3: TGCGCCAGCAGCTTTGCGGAGCTCACAGATACGCAGTATTTT.

This clonotype was counted at least ten times. The rearrangement links TRBV20-1 to TRBJ2-1; TRBD2 agrees at 14 bases. Per the germline V gene, CDR1 is DFQATT and CDR2 is SNEGSKA (reference sequence). J gave up 10 bases and V 8 bases, and 4 bases lay outside the gene matches. This CDR3 is built from 12 residues. The CDR3 here is CSWTSGRKEQFF. CDR3 DNA sequence: TGCAGTTGGACTAGCGGGAGGAAGGAGCAGTTCTTC.